The 24 T cell receptor beta chains below come from one sample, sequenced in a study of Graves' ophthalmopathy and Graves' hyperthyroidism. As the template, RNA transcripts were used to amplify TCR beta CDR3 regions. HTBI-primed first-round RT-PCR preceded second-round multiplex PCR. TCRdb re-derived calls from the multiplex PCR reads in MiXCR, one entry per CDR3 protein. The sample lists 450,000 or so distinct CDR3 sequences, approximately 15% occurring once. The sample comprised blood. Source of these receptors: a woman aged 25 to 39 with Graves' ophthalmopathy.

This clonotype came up many times. This rearrangement joins TRBV28 to TRBJ1-1; 9 nucleotides agree with TRBD1. This CDR3 contains 17 residues. Looked up from germline, CDR1 is MDHEN and CDR2 is SYDVKM. V trimming: 5 bases; J trimming: 5 bases; junction bases outside the gene matches: 15. The DNA for the CDR3 is TGTGCCAGCAGTATATACCGGGACAGGGTCCGGGTGACTGAAGCTTTCTTT. Its translation is CASSIYRDRVRVTEAFF.

In this sample, this clonotype turned up many times. The chain recombines TRBV6-5 with TRBJ2-5; D gene ambiguous. This CDR3 spans 16 amino acids. Trimming pared 2 bases from V and 1 base from J, leaving 14 bases between. Germline loops: CDR1 MNHEY, CDR2 SVGAGI. CDR3 protein: CASSYLRFNGQETQYF. The CDR3 DNA sequence: TGTGCCAGCAGTTACCTCCGCTTCAACGGCCAAGAGACCCAGTACTTC.

This clonotype was detected many times. J is TRBJ2-2 and V is TRBV11-2; perhaps TRBD2 as D (5 bases). The CDR3 covers 15 residues. From germline, CDR1 is SGHAT and CDR2 FQNNGV. Between the trimmed V and J ends, which lost 5 bases and 5 bases, there was a span of 15 bases. This CDR3 reads CASSTPRGPTGELFF. As DNA, the CDR3 is TGTGCCAGCAGCACCCCGAGAGGGCCAACCGGGGAGCTGTTTTTT.

This clonotype was counted at least ten times. The chain employs TRBV28 and TRBJ2-5; TRBD1 matches at 11 bases. CDR1 MDHEN and CDR2 SYDVKM come from the germline V gene. With 4 bases clipped from V and 5 bases from J, the junction kept 6 bases outside the gene matches. The CDR3 is 15 amino acids. The CDR3 is CASSYGQGAGETQYF. CDR3 nucleotide sequence: TGTGCCAGCAGTTACGGACAGGGGGCAGGGGAGACCCAGTACTTC.

This clonotype was seen only a few times. The chain has TRBV27 and TRBJ2-2; the match to TRBD1 covers 8 bases. This CDR3 is built from 15 residues. With V trimmed by 6 bases and J by 2 bases, 5 bases remained unmatched. Looked up from germline, CDR1 is MNHEY and CDR2 is SMNVEV (reference sequence). The CDR3 DNA follows: TGTGCCAGCAGCAAGGGGACAGGTAACACCGGGGAGCTGTTTTTT. It codes for CASSKGTGNTGELFF.

This clonotype has ten or more counts. J is TRBJ2-7 and V is TRBV20-1; 9 nucleotides agree with TRBD2. Germline CDR1 and CDR2: DFQATT and SNEGSKA (reference sequence). V lost 1 base, J lost 3 bases, and 4 bases stayed unmatched. The CDR3 sequence is 14 residues long. CDR3 nucleotide sequence: TGCAGTGCTAGAGGAGCGGGAGGAAACTACGAGCAGTACTTC. It yields the protein CSARGAGGNYEQYF.

The sample holds many counts of this clonotype. The chain is built from TRBV28 and TRBJ2-7; D perhaps matches TRBD1 (6 bases). This CDR3 is 15 amino acids long. The germline V and J ends were trimmed by 3 bases and 0 bases, with 12 bases remaining between them. Germline V gives CDR1 MDHEN, CDR2 SYDVKM. The CDR3 is CASSLGHQSSYEQYF. The CDR3 nucleotides read TGTGCCAGCAGTTTGGGACACCAAAGCTCCTACGAGCAGTACTTC.

This clonotype was seen repeatedly, ten times or more. This chain uses TRBV27 with TRBJ1-6, with D unresolved. Between the trimmed V and J ends, which lost 4 bases and 6 bases, there was a span of 10 bases. CDR1 and CDR2 (germline): MNHEY, SMNVEV (reference sequence). The CDR3 contains 14 residues. The CDR3 reads CASSYGPINSPLHF. The CDR3 DNA is TGTGCCAGCAGTTACGGACCGATTAATTCACCCCTCCACTTT.

The sample holds many counts of this clonotype. This chain links TRBV11-1 with TRBJ2-7; possible D gene TRBD2, 6 bases. The CDR3 is made up of 19 amino acids. The germline gives CDR1 SGHAT, CDR2 FQDESV (reference sequence). Trimming shortened V by 4 bases and J by 6 bases, and 31 bases separated the two germline ends. CDR3 coding DNA: TGTGCCAGCAGCTCTGCCCGAGGCCGTGCGGACACTGACGGGGGCGAGCAGTACTTC. This encodes CASSSARGRADTDGGEQYF.

This clonotype was picked up many times. This chain links TRBV3-1 with TRBJ2-2; D not resolved. V was trimmed by 1 base and J by 2 bases, leaving 8 bases between them. This CDR3 is built from 15 residues. Germline-derived CDR1 and CDR2 are LGHDT and YNNKEL (reference sequence). CDR3 nucleotide sequence: TGTGCCAGCAGCCAAGTCGTGACCAACACCGGGGAGCTGTTTTTT. Its protein product is CASSQVVTNTGELFF.

This clonotype has ten or more counts. J is TRBJ2-5 and V is TRBV6-1; TRBD1 matches at 8 bases. The CDR3 has 15 residues. The germline V gene has CDR1 MNHNS and CDR2 SASEGT. Trimming took 5 bases from V and 2 from J; bases not matched to a gene: 7. In DNA form, the CDR3 reads TGTGCCAGCAGTCTGGACAGGGCCCGTCAAGAGACCCAGTACTTC. Encoded protein: CASSLDRARQETQYF.

In its sample, this clonotype was seen many times. This chain connects TRBV30 to TRBJ1-1; TRBD1 is a possible D gene (5 bases). The CDR3 runs 14 residues. Germline assignment: CDR1 GTSNPN and CDR2 SVGIG (reference sequence). Trimming removed 0 bases at V and 0 bases at J, with 8 bases between. The CDR3 region is CAWSVGHLNTEAFF. CDR3 bases: TGTGCCTGGAGTGTAGGACATTTGAACACTGAAGCTTTCTTT.

This clonotype was detected many times. This sequence joins TRBV6-5 and TRBJ1-2; 7 nucleotides match TRBD1. V shed 4 bases and J 0 bases; nucleotides not matched to a gene: 8. There are 16 residues in the CDR3. Germline CDR1 reads MNHEY; CDR2 reads SVGAGI. In DNA form, the CDR3 reads TGTGCCAGCAGTTCACCGGGACAGACAGCTAACTATGGCTACACCTTC. Protein: CASSSPGQTANYGYTF.

This chain uses TRBV11-2 with TRBJ2-7, with D maybe TRBD2 (5 bases). The V gene lost 2 bases and the J gene lost 6 bases, with 14 bases spanning the gap. In germline, CDR1 is SGHAT, CDR2 FQNNGV. This CDR3 is 14 amino acids long. The CDR3 here is CASSLRGFLSEQYF. CDR3 coding DNA: TGTGCCAGCAGCTTACGAGGGTTCCTTTCCGAGCAGTACTTC.

The CDR3 region has the DNA TGCAGCGAGACAGGGACCCAAGAGACCCAGTACTTC. It is translated as CSETGTQETQYF. The chain combines TRBV20-1 with TRBJ2-5; 7 bases line up with TRBD1. CDR1 is DFQATT and CDR2 is SNEGSKA in the germline V gene (reference sequence). CDR3 size: 12 residues.

Notes on this clonotype: A much larger clone differs by one base, so this may be a read error. This chain joins TRBV2 and TRBJ2-1, with 9 positions matching TRBD1. The CDR3 contains 16 residues. Germline V gene lookup returns CDR1 SNHLY and CDR2 FYNNEI. The junction had 13 bases not matched to a gene; V was cut back by 5 bases and J by 8 bases. CDR3 DNA sequence: TGTGCCAGCAGTAAGTTCCTGGACAGGGGTAGGGATGAGCAGTTCTTC. Its protein product is CASSKFLDRGRDEQFF.

This clonotype was counted a few times. The V call is TRBV30, the J call TRBJ2-7; D remains ambiguous. Trimming shortened V by 4 bases and J by 2 bases, and 9 bases separated the two germline ends. This CDR3 region has 12 residues. CDR1 is GTSNPN, CDR2 SVGIG, per germline (reference sequence). In nucleotides, the CDR3 is TGTGCCTGGAATAGGCGCCCCTACGAGCAGTACTTC. Translation gives CAWNRRPYEQYF.

In its sample, this clonotype was seen many times. The chain carries TRBV7-8 and TRBJ2-7; 12 positions match TRBD2. CDR1 and CDR2 (germline): SGHVS, FQNEAQ. V lost 5 bases to trimming and J lost 0 bases; unmatched junction nucleotides: 5. CDR3 length: 16 amino acids. The CDR3 spells CASSPRLAGDSYEQYF. CDR3 bases: TGTGCCAGCAGCCCTCGACTAGCGGGAGACTCCTACGAGCAGTACTTC. The full variable domain, completed using reference TRBV7-8 and TRBJ2-7, is GAGVSQSPRYKVAKRGQDVALRCDPISGHVSLFWYQQALGQGPEFLTYFQNEAQLDKSGLPSDRFFAERPEGSVSTLKIQRTQQEDSAVYLCASSPRLAGDSYEQYFGPGTRLTVT.

This clonotype has a count of ten or more. The CDR3 loop reads CASSVSSDRNYGYTF. DNA for the CDR3: TGTGCCAGCAGTGTAAGTTCGGACAGGAACTATGGCTACACCTTC. This chain joins TRBV6-1 and TRBJ1-2; TRBD1 matches 7 bases. The CDR3 contains 15 residues. Germline V lookup: CDR1 MNHNS, CDR2 SASEGT. V dropped 4 bases and J dropped 2; count of bases not matched to a gene: 7.

In its sample, this clonotype was seen many times. This chain joins TRBV6-2 or TRBV6-3 and TRBJ1-1; TRBD1 might be the D (5 bases). The CDR3 extends over 21 amino acids. The V gene lost 0 bases and the J gene lost 1 base, with 27 bases spanning the gap. CDR1 and CDR2 (germline): MNHEY, SVGEGT. This CDR3 is CASSYSMSGIATPHRNTEAFF. The CDR3 coding sequence is TGTGCCAGCAGTTACTCGATGTCAGGGATTGCAACCCCCCATCGGAACACTGAAGCTTTCTTT.

This clonotype has a handful of counts. The chain recombines TRBV20-1 with TRBJ1-1, with TRBD1 matching 7 bases. This CDR3 has 13 amino acids. Germline CDR1 and CDR2: DFQATT and SNEGSKA (reference sequence). V shed 7 bases, J shed 10 bases, and the junction held 15 bases outside the gene matches. CDR3 in DNA: TGCAGTGGGGTGGGACAGACCCTGCAGGTAGCTTTCTTT. This sequence encodes CSGVGQTLQVAFF.

The gene calls are TRBV30 and TRBJ1-5; D is ambiguous. The CDR3 extends over 14 amino acids. From germline, CDR1 is GTSNPN and CDR2 SVGIG (reference sequence). The V gene lost 5 bases and the J gene lost 4 bases, with 15 bases spanning the gap. The CDR3 here is CAWAGPKLNQPQHF. The DNA of the CDR3 is TGTGCCTGGGCAGGACCGAAATTAAATCAGCCCCAGCATTTT.

J is TRBJ1-5 and V is TRBV7-3, with D possibly matching TRBD1 (5 bases). V lost 4 bases to trimming and J lost 16 bases, with 17 bases between them. The CDR3 has 12 amino acids. Germline loops: CDR1 SGHTA, CDR2 FQGTGA. CDR3 coding DNA: TGTGCCAGCAGCTACCCGACAGTGGGGAATCATTTT. Its protein is CASSYPTVGNHF.

Of note for this clonotype: The junction and the germline gene differ at one end; a read error may be behind it. This rearrangement joins TRBV30 to TRBJ1-6, with unresolved D. Germline assignment: CDR1 GTSNPN and CDR2 SVGIG (reference sequence). The CDR3 length is 12 residues. CDR3 region: CAWSGHGSHLHF. DNA of the CDR3: TGTGCCTGGAGTGGCCATGGGTCACACCTCCACTTT. Supplemented by reference TRBV30 and TRBJ1-6, the full variable domain reads SQTIHQWPATLVQPVGSPLSLECTVEGTSNPNLYWYRQAAGRGLQLLFYSVGIGQISSEVPQNLSASRPQDRQFILSSKKLLLSDSGFYLCAWSGHGSHLHFGNGTRLTVT.